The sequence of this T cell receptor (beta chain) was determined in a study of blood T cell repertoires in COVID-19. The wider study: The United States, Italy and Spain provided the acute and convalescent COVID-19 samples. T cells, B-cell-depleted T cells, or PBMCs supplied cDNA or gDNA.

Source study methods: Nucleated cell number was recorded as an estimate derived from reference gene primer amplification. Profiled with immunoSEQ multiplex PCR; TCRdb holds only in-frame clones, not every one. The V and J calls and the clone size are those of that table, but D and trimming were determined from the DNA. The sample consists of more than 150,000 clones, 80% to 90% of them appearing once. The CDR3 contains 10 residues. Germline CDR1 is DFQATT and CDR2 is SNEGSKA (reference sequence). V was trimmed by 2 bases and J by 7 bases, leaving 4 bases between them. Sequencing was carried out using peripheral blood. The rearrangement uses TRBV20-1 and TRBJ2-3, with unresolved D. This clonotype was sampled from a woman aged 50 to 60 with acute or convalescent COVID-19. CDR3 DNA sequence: TGCAGTGCTAGACTCTATACGCAGTATTTT. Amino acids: CSARLYTQYF.